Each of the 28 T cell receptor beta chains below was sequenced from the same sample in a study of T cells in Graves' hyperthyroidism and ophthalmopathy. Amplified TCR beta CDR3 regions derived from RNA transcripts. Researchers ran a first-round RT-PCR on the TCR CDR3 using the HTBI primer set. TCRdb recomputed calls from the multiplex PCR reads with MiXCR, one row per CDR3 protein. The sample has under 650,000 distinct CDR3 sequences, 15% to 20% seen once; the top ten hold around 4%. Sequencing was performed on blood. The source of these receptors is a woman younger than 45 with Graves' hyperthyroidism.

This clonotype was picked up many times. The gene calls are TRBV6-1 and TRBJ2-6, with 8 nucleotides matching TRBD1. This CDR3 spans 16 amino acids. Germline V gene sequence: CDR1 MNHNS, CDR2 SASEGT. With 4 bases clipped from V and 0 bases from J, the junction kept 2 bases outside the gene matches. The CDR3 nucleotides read TGTGCCAGCAGTGTTACAGGGGGCTCTGGGGCCAACGTCCTGACTTTC. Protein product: CASSVTGGSGANVLTF.

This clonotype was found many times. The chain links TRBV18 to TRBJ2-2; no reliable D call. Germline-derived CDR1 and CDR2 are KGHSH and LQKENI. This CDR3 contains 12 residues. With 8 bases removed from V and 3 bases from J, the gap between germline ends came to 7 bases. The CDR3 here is CASSPDTGELFF. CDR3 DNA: TGTGCCAGCAGTCCCGACACCGGGGAGCTGTTTTTT.

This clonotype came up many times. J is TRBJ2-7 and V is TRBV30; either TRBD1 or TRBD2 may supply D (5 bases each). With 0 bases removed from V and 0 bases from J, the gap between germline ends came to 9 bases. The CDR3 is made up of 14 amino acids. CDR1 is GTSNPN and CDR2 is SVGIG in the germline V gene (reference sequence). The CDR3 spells CAWSVWGSSYEQYF. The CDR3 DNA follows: TGTGCCTGGAGTGTTTGGGGGAGCTCCTACGAGCAGTACTTC.

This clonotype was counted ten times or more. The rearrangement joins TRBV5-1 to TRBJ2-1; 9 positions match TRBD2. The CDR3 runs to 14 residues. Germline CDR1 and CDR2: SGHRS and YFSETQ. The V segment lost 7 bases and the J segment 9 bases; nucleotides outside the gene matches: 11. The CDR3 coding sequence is TGCGCCAGCTCCCCGGGACTAGCTTCAACTGAGCAGTTCTTC. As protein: CASSPGLASTEQFF.

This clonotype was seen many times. This chain's CDR3 is CSVADDSGYTF. As DNA, the CDR3 is TGCAGCGTTGCGGACGATAGCGGCTACACCTTC. The V gene is TRBV29-1, the J gene TRBJ1-2; D call uncertain. CDR1 is SQVTM, CDR2 ANQGSEA, per germline. This CDR3 has 11 amino acids. Trimming pared 4 bases from V and 8 bases from J, leaving 11 bases between.

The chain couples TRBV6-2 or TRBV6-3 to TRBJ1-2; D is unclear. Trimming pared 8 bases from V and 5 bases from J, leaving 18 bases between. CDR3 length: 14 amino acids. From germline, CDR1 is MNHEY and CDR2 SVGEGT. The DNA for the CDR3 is TGTGCCAGCGTTCCACGACGGAGATTTTATGGCTACACCTTC. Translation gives CASVPRRRFYGYTF.

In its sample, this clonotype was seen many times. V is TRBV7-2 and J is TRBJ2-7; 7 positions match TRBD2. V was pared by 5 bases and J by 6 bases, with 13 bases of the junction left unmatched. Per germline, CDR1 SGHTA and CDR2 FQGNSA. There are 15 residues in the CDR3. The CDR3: CASSPPQRERGEQYF. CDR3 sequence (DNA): TGTGCCAGCAGCCCGCCCCAGCGGGAAAGGGGCGAGCAGTACTTC.

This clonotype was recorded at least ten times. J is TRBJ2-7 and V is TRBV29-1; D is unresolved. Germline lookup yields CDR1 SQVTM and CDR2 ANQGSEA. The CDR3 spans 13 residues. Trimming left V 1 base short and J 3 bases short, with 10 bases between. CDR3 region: CSVEVSSNYEQYF. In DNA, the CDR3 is TGCAGCGTTGAAGTCTCGTCTAACTACGAGCAGTACTTC.

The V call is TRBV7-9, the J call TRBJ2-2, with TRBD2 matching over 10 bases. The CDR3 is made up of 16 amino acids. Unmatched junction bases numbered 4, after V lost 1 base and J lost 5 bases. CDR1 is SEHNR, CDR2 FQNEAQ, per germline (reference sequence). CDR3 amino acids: CASSLVGTSATGELFF. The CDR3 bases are TGTGCCAGCAGCTTAGTTGGGACTAGCGCTACCGGGGAGCTGTTTTTT.

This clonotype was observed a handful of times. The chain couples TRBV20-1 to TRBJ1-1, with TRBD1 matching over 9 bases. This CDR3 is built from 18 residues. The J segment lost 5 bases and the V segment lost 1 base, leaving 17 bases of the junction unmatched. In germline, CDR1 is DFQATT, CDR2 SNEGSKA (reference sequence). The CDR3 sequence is CSARGLRQTQGARTEAFF. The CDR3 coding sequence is TGCAGTGCTAGAGGCCTTCGCCAAACACAGGGGGCAAGGACTGAAGCTTTCTTT.

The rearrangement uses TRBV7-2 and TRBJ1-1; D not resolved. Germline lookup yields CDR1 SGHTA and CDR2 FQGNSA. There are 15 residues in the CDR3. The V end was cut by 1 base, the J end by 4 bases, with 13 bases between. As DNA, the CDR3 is TGTGCCAGCAGCTTAGAAGGGAACCCCTTCACTGAAGCTTTCTTT. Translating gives CASSLEGNPFTEAFF.

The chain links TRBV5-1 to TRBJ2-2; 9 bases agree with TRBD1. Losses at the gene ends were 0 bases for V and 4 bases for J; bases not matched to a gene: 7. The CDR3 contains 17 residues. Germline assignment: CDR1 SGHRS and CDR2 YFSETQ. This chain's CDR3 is CASSLVPSGQGTGELFF. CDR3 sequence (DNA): TGCGCCAGCAGCTTGGTTCCGTCGGGACAGGGCACCGGGGAGCTGTTTTTT.

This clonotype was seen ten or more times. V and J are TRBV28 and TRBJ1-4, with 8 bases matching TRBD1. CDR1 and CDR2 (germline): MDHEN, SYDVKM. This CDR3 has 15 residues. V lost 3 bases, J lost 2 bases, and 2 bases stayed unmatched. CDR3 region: CASSFSGGTNEKLFF. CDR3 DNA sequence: TGTGCCAGCAGTTTCTCAGGGGGCACTAATGAAAAACTGTTTTTT.

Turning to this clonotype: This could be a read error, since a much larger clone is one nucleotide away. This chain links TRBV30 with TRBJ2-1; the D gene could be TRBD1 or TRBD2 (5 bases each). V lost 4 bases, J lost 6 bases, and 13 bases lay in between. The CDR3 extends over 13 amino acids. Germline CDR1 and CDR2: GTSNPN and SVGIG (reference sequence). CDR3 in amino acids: CAWTAGTCNEQFF. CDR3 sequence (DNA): TGTGCCTGGACGGCAGGGACCTGCAATGAGCAGTTCTTC.

CDR3 sequence (DNA): TGTGCCAGCAGCCGTGACTTAGCGGACACAGATACGCAGTATTTT. It translates to CASSRDLADTDTQYF. The chain combines TRBV3-1 with TRBJ2-3; perhaps TRBD2 as D (6 bases). CDR1 is LGHDT, CDR2 YNNKEL, per germline (reference sequence). The CDR3 is made up of 15 amino acids. V was shortened by 4 bases and J by 2 bases, with 13 bases between the two germline ends.

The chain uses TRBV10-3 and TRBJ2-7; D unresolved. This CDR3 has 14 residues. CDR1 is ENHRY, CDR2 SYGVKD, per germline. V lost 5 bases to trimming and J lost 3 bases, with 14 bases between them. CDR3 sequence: CAISPGFSGYEQYF. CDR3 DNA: TGTGCCATCAGTCCAGGCTTTTCTGGCTACGAGCAGTACTTC.

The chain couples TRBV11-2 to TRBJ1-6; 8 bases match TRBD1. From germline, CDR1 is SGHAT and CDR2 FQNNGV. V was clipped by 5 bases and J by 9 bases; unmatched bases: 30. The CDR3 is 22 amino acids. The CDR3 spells CASSPRSPGQGGDGEIGSPLHF. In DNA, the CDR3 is TGTGCCAGCAGCCCGCGAAGTCCCGGACAGGGAGGAGATGGCGAAATAGGTTCACCCCTCCACTTT.

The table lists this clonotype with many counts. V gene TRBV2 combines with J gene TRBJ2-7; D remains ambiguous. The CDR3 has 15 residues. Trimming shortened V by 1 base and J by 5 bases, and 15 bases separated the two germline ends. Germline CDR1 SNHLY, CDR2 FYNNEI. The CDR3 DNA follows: TGTGCCAGCAGTGAAGGTGGTGGGGTTTTCGACGAGCAGTACTTC. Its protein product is CASSEGGGVFDEQYF.

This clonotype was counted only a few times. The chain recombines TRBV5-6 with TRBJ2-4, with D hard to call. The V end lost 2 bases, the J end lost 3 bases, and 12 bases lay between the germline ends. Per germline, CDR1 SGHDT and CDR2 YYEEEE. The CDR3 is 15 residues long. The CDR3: CASSFFSDVKNIQYF. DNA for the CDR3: TGTGCCAGCAGCTTTTTTTCGGACGTCAAAAACATTCAGTACTTC. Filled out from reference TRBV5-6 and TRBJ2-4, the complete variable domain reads DAGVTQSPTHLIKTRGQQVTLRCSPKSGHDTVSWYQQALGQGPQFIFQYYEEEERQRGNFPDRFSGHQFPNYSSELNVNALLLGDSALYLCASSFFSDVKNIQYFGAGTRLSVL.

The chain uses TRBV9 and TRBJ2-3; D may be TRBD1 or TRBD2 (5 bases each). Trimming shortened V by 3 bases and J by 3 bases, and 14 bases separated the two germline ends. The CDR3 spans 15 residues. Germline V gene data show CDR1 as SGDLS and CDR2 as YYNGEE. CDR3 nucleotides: TGTGCCAGCAGCGATTGGGACCGTAGGACAGATACGCAGTATTTT. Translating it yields CASSDWDRRTDTQYF.

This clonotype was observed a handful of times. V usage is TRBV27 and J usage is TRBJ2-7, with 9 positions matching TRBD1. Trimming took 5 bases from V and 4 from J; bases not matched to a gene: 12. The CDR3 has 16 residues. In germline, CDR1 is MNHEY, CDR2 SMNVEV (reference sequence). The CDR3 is CASSMGSGTGLYEQYF. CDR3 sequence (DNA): TGTGCCAGCAGTATGGGGTCCGGGACAGGGCTGTACGAGCAGTACTTC.

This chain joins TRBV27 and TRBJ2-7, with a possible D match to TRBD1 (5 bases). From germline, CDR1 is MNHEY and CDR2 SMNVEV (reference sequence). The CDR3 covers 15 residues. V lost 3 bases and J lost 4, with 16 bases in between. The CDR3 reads CASSFRAGILYEQYF. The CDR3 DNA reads TGTGCCAGCAGTTTCCGAGCAGGGATCCTATACGAGCAGTACTTC.

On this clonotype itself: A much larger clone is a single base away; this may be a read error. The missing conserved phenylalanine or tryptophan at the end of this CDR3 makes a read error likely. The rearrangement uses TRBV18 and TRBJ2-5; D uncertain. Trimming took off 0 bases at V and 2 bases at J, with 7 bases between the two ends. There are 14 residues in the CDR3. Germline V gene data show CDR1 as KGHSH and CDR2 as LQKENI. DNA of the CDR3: TGTGCCAGCTCACCACCGGGATTTCAAGAGACCCAGTACTCC. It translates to CASSPPGFQETQYS.

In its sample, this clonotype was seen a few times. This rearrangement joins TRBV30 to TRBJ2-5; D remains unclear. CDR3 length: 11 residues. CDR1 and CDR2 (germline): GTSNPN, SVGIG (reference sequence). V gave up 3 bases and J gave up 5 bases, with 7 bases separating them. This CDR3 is CAWRALETQYF. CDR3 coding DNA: TGTGCCTGGAGAGCCCTTGAGACCCAGTACTTC.

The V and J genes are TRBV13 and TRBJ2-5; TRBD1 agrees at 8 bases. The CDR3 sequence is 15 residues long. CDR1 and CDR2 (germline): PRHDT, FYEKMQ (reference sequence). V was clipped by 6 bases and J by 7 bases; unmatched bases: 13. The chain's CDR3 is CASRSGQGRGGTQYF. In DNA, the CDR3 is TGTGCCAGCAGGTCAGGACAGGGACGAGGTGGGACCCAGTACTTC.

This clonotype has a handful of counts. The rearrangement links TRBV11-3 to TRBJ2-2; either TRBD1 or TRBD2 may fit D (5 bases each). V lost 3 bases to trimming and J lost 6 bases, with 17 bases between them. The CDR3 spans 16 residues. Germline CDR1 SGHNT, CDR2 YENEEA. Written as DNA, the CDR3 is TGTGCCAGCAGCTTTCTTGACAGAGGGGAAGCCGGGGAGCTGTTTTTT. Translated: CASSFLDRGEAGELFF.

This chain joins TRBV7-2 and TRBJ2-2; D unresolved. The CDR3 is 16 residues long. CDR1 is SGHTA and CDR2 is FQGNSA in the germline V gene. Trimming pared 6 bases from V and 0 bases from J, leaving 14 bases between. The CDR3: CASSYTWHANTGELFF. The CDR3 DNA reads TGTGCCAGCAGTTATACCTGGCACGCGAACACCGGGGAGCTGTTTTTT.

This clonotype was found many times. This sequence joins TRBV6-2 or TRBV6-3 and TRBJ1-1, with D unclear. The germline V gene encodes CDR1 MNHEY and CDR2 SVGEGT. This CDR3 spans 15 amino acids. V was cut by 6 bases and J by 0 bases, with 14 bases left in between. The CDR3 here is CASRVDGNLNTEAFF. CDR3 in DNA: TGTGCCAGCAGGGTCGACGGCAATTTGAACACTGAAGCTTTCTTT.